The 23 T cell receptor beta chains in this list originate from one sample, sequenced in a study of identical twins. Using its own MiXCR run on the 5' RACE reads, TCRdb lists one record per CDR3 protein. Of roughly 500,000 distinct CDR3 sequences listed, less than 25% are singletons. Separately, the same data were catalogued under a study of T cells expressing NK-cell markers.

The sequenced sample was CD4+ T cells sorted from blood. Receptors originate from a young woman in good health.

This chain connects TRBV7-9 to TRBJ2-7; 9 bases are a match to TRBD1. CDR3 length equals 16 residues. Germline assignment: CDR1 SEHNR and CDR2 FQNEAQ (reference sequence). Losses at the gene ends were 3 bases for V and 1 base for J; bases not matched to a gene: 7. CDR3: CASSFDKGQGSYEQYF. CDR3 sequence (DNA): TGTGCCAGCAGCTTCGATAAGGGACAGGGATCCTACGAGCAGTACTTC.

Ten or more counts support this clonotype. The chain carries TRBV9 and TRBJ2-7; a weak D match, TRBD2 (6 bases). The CDR3 is 14 residues long. From germline, CDR1 is SGDLS and CDR2 YYNGEE. V lost 4 bases, J lost 1 base, and 12 bases lay in between. The CDR3 here is CASSTGTGSYEQYF. CDR3 nucleotides: TGTGCCAGCAGCACCGGGACTGGGTCCTACGAGCAGTACTTC.

This chain connects TRBV27 to TRBJ2-7; 9 positions agree with TRBD1. Trimming at V came to 5 bases and at J to 2 bases, leaving 7 bases not matched to a gene. The CDR3 runs to 15 residues. Germline V gives CDR1 MNHEY, CDR2 SMNVEV (reference sequence). The CDR3 DNA is TGTGCCAGCAGTAACCGACAGGGGGTGGCCTACGAGCAGTACTTC. This sequence encodes CASSNRQGVAYEQYF.

The chain recombines TRBV20-1 with TRBJ1-5; TRBD1 might be the D (5 bases). Germline V gives CDR1 DFQATT, CDR2 SNEGSKA (reference sequence). Trimming removed 0 bases at V and 8 bases at J, with 14 bases between. The CDR3 is made up of 14 amino acids. CDR3 amino acids: CSARDPQGGEPQHF. CDR3 sequence (DNA): TGCAGTGCTAGAGATCCGCAGGGCGGAGAGCCCCAGCATTTT.

This clonotype appeared a few times. The chain combines TRBV20-1 with TRBJ2-5; D is perhaps TRBD1 (6 bases). This CDR3 comprises 12 residues. Deletions cut 3 bases from V and 5 bases from J, with 10 bases between. Germline values: CDR1 DFQATT, CDR2 SNEGSKA (reference sequence). The CDR3 nucleotides are TGCAGTGCTAGTAGGCAGGGGGAGACCCAGTACTTC. Translation gives CSASRQGETQYF.

A few counts support this clonotype. The chain links TRBV6-6 to TRBJ2-5; D is unresolved. The CDR3 spans 13 residues. Trimming shortened V by 10 bases and J by 2 bases, and 14 bases separated the two germline ends. The germline V gene has CDR1 MNHNY and CDR2 SVGAGI (reference sequence). In nucleotides, the CDR3 is TGTGCCACCCGGAGTTCTAGTCAAGAGACCCAGTACTTC. This encodes CATRSSSQETQYF.

This clonotype was counted ten times or more. The chain uses TRBV12-3 or TRBV12-4 and TRBJ1-3; D remains ambiguous. Deletions cut 4 bases from V and 3 bases from J, with 1 base between. There are 11 residues in the CDR3. In DNA, the CDR3 is TGTGCCAGCAGTTATGGAAACACCATATATTTT. This translates into CASSYGNTIYF.

V is TRBV19 and J is TRBJ2-2; D unclear. Trimming stripped 0 bases from V and 3 bases from J, with 5 bases between. This CDR3 is built from 14 residues. CDR1 LNHDA and CDR2 SQIVND come from the germline V gene (reference sequence). The CDR3 nucleotides are TGTGCCAGTAGTATAGACGGATACACCGGGGAGCTGTTTTTT. Translated: CASSIDGYTGELFF.

The chain employs TRBV18 and TRBJ2-5; D ambiguous. V lost 4 bases and J 1 base, leaving 13 bases between the germline ends. This CDR3 is built from 15 residues. CDR1 and CDR2 from the germline V gene are KGHSH and LQKENI. In nucleotides, the CDR3 is TGTGCCAGCTCACGAGGTGGTACTCTCCAAGAGACCCAGTACTTC. Amino acid sequence: CASSRGGTLQETQYF.

The V gene is TRBV6-1, the J gene TRBJ2-5; tentative D call: TRBD2 (6 bases). Germline V lookup: CDR1 MNHNS, CDR2 SASEGT. V was clipped by 6 bases and J by 7 bases, with 15 bases between them. The CDR3 contains 13 residues. CDR3 DNA sequence: TGTGCCAGCAGCCTAAGCGGGTCTGGGACCCAGTACTTC. Its translation: CASSLSGSGTQYF.

The sample holds a few counts of this clonotype. V is TRBV20-1 and J is TRBJ1-3; the D is unclear. V shed 5 bases and J shed 3 bases, with 8 bases lying between them. The length of the CDR3 is 12 residues. Germline values: CDR1 DFQATT, CDR2 SNEGSKA (reference sequence). The CDR3 DNA reads TGCAGTGCTGTGGGAGGTGGAAACACCATATATTTT. It specifies CSAVGGGNTIYF.

The chain employs TRBV24-1 and TRBJ2-7, with 7 bases matching TRBD1. Per germline, CDR1 KGHDR and CDR2 SFDVKD. Unmatched junction bases numbered 9, after V lost 9 bases and J lost 5 bases. This CDR3 comprises 13 residues. The CDR3 sequence is CATAGTDSHEQYF. As DNA, the CDR3 is TGTGCCACCGCCGGGACAGACTCGCACGAGCAGTACTTC.

The chain employs TRBV24-1 and TRBJ2-7; 9 bases agree with TRBD1. Germline CDR1 reads KGHDR; CDR2 reads SFDVKD. This CDR3 region has 14 residues. Unmatched junction bases numbered 5, after V lost 7 bases and J lost 2 bases. CDR3 bases: TGTGCCACCAGCCGGGGACAGGGAGCCTACGAGCAGTACTTC. Amino acid sequence: CATSRGQGAYEQYF.

The V gene is TRBV7-2, the J gene TRBJ2-1; possible D gene TRBD2, 6 bases. Between the trimmed V and J ends, which lost 4 bases and 5 bases, there was a span of 15 bases. Germline values: CDR1 SGHTA, CDR2 FQGNSA. The CDR3 has 15 amino acids. CDR3 nucleotides: TGTGCCAGCAGCTACGCGGGACTCCCTAACAATGAGCAGTTCTTC. This gives the protein CASSYAGLPNNEQFF.

This clonotype was counted between two and nine times. This chain joins TRBV25-1 and TRBJ1-2, with no clear D. CDR3 size: 14 residues. Germline CDR1 reads MGHDK; CDR2 reads SYGVNS. Trimming shortened V by 0 bases and J by 3 bases, and 8 bases separated the two germline ends. This CDR3 reads CASSEYQGYYGYTF. CDR3 coding DNA: TGTGCCAGCAGTGAATATCAAGGTTACTATGGCTACACCTTC.

V gene TRBV7-2 combines with J gene TRBJ2-5, with D perhaps matching TRBD2 (6 bases). The CDR3 runs 15 residues. V gave up 2 bases and J gave up 2 bases, with 12 bases separating them. Germline V lookup: CDR1 SGHTA, CDR2 FQGNSA. The CDR3 DNA follows: TGTGCCAGCAGCTTAAGGGCTAGCGCACAAGAGACCCAGTACTTC. Protein product: CASSLRASAQETQYF. The whole variable domain, remainder taken from reference TRBV7-2 and TRBJ2-5, is GAGVSQSPSNKVTEKGKDVELRCDPISGHTALYWYRQSLGQGLEFLIYFQGNSAPDKSGLPSDRFSAERTGGSVSTLTIQRTQQEDSAVYLCASSLRASAQETQYFGPGTRLLVL.

This clonotype was observed a few times. The rearrangement uses TRBV7-9 and TRBJ2-7; 7 bases are a match to TRBD1. The CDR3 spans 16 residues. The V gene's germline CDR1 is SEHNR and CDR2 FQNEAQ (reference sequence). V lost 4 bases and J lost 11; bases outside the gene matches: 20. The CDR3 sequence is CASSSKNKSTGLIEYF. The CDR3 DNA is TGTGCCAGCAGCTCCAAAAACAAATCGACAGGGCTGATTGAGTACTTC.

This clonotype was seen a handful of times. The DNA of the CDR3 is TGTGCCAGCAGTTTATCGTGGACGGAGGGGTCACCCCTCCACTTT. It specifies CASSLSWTEGSPLHF. V gene TRBV27 combines with J gene TRBJ1-6; D may be TRBD1 (5 bases). The CDR3 is 15 amino acids. V was pared by 0 bases and J by 10 bases, with 13 bases between. The germline V gene has CDR1 MNHEY and CDR2 SMNVEV (reference sequence).

V and J are TRBV25-1 and TRBJ2-3; D is undetermined. Germline V lookup: CDR1 MGHDK, CDR2 SYGVNS. V dropped 3 bases and J dropped 7 bases, with 17 bases sitting between them. This CDR3 region has 15 residues. The CDR3 region is CASSEGPTHGHTQYF. For the CDR3, the DNA is TGTGCCAGCAGTGAGGGTCCAACGCACGGTCATACGCAGTATTTT.

This clonotype has a handful of counts. Here the CDR3 DNA reads TGTGCCAGCAGCTTAGATGGGGCATCTAATGAAAAACTGTTTTTT. Translating it yields CASSLDGASNEKLFF. The V gene is TRBV7-9, the J gene TRBJ1-4, with D maybe TRBD1 (5 bases). CDR1 is SEHNR, CDR2 FQNEAQ, per germline (reference sequence). V was cut by 1 base and J by 3 bases, with 9 bases left in between. The CDR3 runs 15 residues.

This chain uses TRBV30 with TRBJ1-1, with D possibly TRBD1 on 5 matching bases. The CDR3 length is 15 residues. The germline V gene encodes CDR1 GTSNPN and CDR2 SVGIG (reference sequence). Trimming took 0 bases from V and 0 from J, leaving 11 bases between them. DNA of the CDR3: TGTGCCTGGAGTGTAGGGACTGACATGAACACTGAAGCTTTCTTT. Translation: CAWSVGTDMNTEAFF.

This clonotype was seen a few times. The chain uses TRBV6-1 and TRBJ2-3, with 7 nucleotides matching TRBD2. The CDR3 spans 16 residues. V gave up 7 bases and J gave up 4 bases; unmatched junction bases: 14. CDR1 and CDR2 from the germline V gene are MNHNS and SASEGT. CDR3 protein: CASTGRAPRGADTQYF. In DNA, the CDR3 is TGTGCCAGCACTGGGCGCGCTCCCCGGGGGGCAGATACGCAGTATTTT.

This clonotype was seen a handful of times. This chain links TRBV20-1 with TRBJ2-1; 7 positions match TRBD1. The germline gives CDR1 DFQATT, CDR2 SNEGSKA (reference sequence). The V and J ends lost 4 bases and 1 base, in that order; junction bases with no gene match: 4. This CDR3 spans 14 amino acids. The CDR3 region is CSAMGRGSYNEQFF. The CDR3 bases are TGCAGTGCTATGGGCAGGGGGTCCTACAATGAGCAGTTCTTC.